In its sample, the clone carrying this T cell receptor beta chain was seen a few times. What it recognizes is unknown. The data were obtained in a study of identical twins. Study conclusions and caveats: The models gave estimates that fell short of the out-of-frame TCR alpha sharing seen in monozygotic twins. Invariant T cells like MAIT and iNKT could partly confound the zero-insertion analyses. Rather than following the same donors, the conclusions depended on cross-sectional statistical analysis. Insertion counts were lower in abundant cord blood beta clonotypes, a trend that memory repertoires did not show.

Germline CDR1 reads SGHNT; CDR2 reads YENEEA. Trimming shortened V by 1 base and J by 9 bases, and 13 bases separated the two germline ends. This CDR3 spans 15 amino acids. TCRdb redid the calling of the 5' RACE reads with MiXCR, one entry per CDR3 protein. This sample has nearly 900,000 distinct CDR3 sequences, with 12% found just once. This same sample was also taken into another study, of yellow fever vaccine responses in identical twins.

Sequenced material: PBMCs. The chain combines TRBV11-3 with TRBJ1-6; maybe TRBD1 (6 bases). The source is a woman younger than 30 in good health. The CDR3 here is CASSLAGAQGSPLHF. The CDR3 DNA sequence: TGTGCCAGCAGCTTAGCGGGGGCACAGGGTTCACCCCTCCACTTT.